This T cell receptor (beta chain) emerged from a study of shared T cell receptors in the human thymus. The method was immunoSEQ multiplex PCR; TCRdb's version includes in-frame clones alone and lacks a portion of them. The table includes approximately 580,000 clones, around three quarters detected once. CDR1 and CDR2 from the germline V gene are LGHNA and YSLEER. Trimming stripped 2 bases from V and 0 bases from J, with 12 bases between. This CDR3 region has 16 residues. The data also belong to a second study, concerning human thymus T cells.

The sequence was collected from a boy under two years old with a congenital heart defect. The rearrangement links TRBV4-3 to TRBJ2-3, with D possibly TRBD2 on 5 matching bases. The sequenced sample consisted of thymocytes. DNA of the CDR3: TGCGCCAGCAGCCAAAGGCAGCGGCCCAGCACAGATACGCAGTATTTT. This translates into CASSQRQRPSTDTQYF.